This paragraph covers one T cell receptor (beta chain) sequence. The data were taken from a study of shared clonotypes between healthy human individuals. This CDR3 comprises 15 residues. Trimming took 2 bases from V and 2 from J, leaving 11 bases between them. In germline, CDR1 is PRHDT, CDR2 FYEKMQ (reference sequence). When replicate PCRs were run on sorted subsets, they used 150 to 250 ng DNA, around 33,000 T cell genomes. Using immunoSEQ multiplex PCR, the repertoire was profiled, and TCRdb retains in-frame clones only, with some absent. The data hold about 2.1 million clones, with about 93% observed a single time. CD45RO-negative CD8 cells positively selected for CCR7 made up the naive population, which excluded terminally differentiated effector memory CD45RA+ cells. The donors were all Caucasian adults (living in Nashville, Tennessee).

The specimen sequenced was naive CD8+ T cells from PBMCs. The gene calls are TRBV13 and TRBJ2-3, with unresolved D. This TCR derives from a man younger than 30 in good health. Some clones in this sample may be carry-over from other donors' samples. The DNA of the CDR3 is TGTGCCAGCAGCTTACGGCTTGCAGACACAGATACGCAGTATTTT. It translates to CASSLRLADTDTQYF.